A single sample is the source of the 27 T cell receptor beta chains below, sequenced in a study of graft-versus-host responses after intestinal transplantation. These TCRs' antigens remain unknown. Sequenced by immunoSEQ multiplex PCR; TCRdb stores in-frame clones only, minus some. The sample carries some 90,000 clones, about four fifths recorded once. Sequencing used unstimulated CD4+ T cells sorted from spleen or lymph node cells, obtained before intestinal transplant. Source of these receptors: a human donor who received an intestinal transplant.

This clone is a singleton in its sample. The rearrangement links TRBV6-4 to TRBJ2-2; 8 bases match TRBD1. Germline V CDR1 and CDR2: MRHNA, SNTAGT. The CDR3 length is 16 residues. With 3 bases clipped from V and 4 bases from J, the junction kept 7 bases outside the gene matches. The CDR3 protein is CASSDGTGPLTGELFF. As DNA, the CDR3 is TGTGCCAGCAGTGATGGGACAGGCCCGCTCACCGGGGAGCTGTTTTTT.

The rearrangement uses TRBV27 and TRBJ2-7; 9 positions agree with TRBD2. CDR1 is MNHEY and CDR2 is SMNVEV in the germline V gene (reference sequence). Germline trimming cut 11 bases from V and 7 bases from J; bases unmatched to any gene: 21. This CDR3 spans 16 amino acids. The chain's CDR3 is CAPGPLRLAVTWEQYF. As DNA, the CDR3 is TGTGCCCCAGGGCCCCTAAGACTAGCGGTGACTTGGGAGCAGTACTTC.

This clone appeared a single time. This chain links TRBV19 with TRBJ2-7; 7 bases agree with TRBD1. The CDR3 is 15 residues long. The J segment lost 4 bases and the V segment lost 4 bases, leaving 10 bases of the junction unmatched. Germline CDR1 and CDR2: LNHDA and SQIVND (reference sequence). CDR3 sequence reads: CASSSLSTGIYEQYF. The CDR3 coding sequence is TGTGCCAGTAGTAGCCTGTCGACAGGGATATACGAGCAGTACTTC. Drawing the rest from reference TRBV19 and TRBJ2-7, the complete variable domain is DGGITQSPKYLFRKEGQNVTLSCEQNLNHDAMYWYRQDPGQGLRLIYYSQIVNDFQKGDIAEGYSVSREKKESFPLTVTSAQKNPTAFYLCASSSLSTGIYEQYFGPGTRLTVT.

V gene TRBV4-1 combines with J gene TRBJ2-1; D is ambiguous. The CDR3 sequence is 14 residues long. Trimming stripped 2 bases from V and 8 bases from J, with 13 bases between. Germline V gene lookup returns CDR1 MGHRA and CDR2 YSYEKL. The DNA of the CDR3 is TGCGCCAGCAGCCAATCTCTCATAGCCTATGAGCAGTTCTTC. This gives the protein CASSQSLIAYEQFF.

This chain uses TRBV6-5 with TRBJ2-1, with D perhaps TRBD1 (6 bases). V shed 10 bases and J shed 4 bases, with 17 bases lying between them. Germline V CDR1 and CDR2: MNHEY, SVGAGI. CDR3 size: 14 residues. The CDR3 region is CATSPRTVYNEQFF. In DNA, the CDR3 is TGTGCCACTTCACCCCGGACAGTTTACAATGAGCAGTTCTTC.

The chain is built from TRBV25-1 and TRBJ2-2, with 8 bases aligning to TRBD1. The CDR3 sequence is 16 residues long. Trimming at V came to 4 bases and at J to 7 bases, leaving 11 bases not matched to a gene. Germline CDR1 is MGHDK and CDR2 is SYGVNS. CDR3 nucleotide sequence: TGTGCCAGCAGTGCAAAAAGGACAGGGTTGGTCGGGGAGCTGTTTTTT. This sequence encodes CASSAKRTGLVGELFF.

A few counts support this clone. This chain joins TRBV4-1 and TRBJ1-6, with D possibly TRBD1 on 5 matching bases. With 1 base removed from V and 10 bases from J, the gap between germline ends came to 14 bases. In germline, CDR1 is MGHRA, CDR2 YSYEKL. The CDR3 length is 15 residues. Written as DNA, the CDR3 is TGCGCCAGCAGCCAAGGGAGGGGTCTTTGGTCACCCCTCCACTTT. Protein sequence: CASSQGRGLWSPLHF.

This chain connects TRBV2 to TRBJ2-5; tentatively, D is TRBD2 (5 bases). The CDR3 totals 14 residues. Germline assignment: CDR1 SNHLY and CDR2 FYNNEI. V was trimmed by 7 bases and J by 1 base, leaving 13 bases between them. The CDR3 coding sequence is TGTGCCAGCAACCGCGGGCAGACCCAAGAGACCCAGTACTTC. It codes for CASNRGQTQETQYF.

This clone is medium-sized (0.01 to 0.1%) within its sample. The J gene is TRBJ1-5, the V gene TRBV19; D unresolved. Trimming removed 8 bases at V and 3 bases at J, with 20 bases between. Per the germline V gene, CDR1 is LNHDA and CDR2 is SQIVND (reference sequence). This CDR3 region has 16 residues. For the CDR3, the DNA is TGTGCCAGTCGCGGGCTTGGGGAAGGGAACAATCAGCCCCAGCATTTT. It codes for CASRGLGEGNNQPQHF. The whole variable domain, filled in from reference TRBV19 and TRBJ1-5, reads DGGITQSPKYLFRKEGQNVTLSCEQNLNHDAMYWYRQDPGQGLRLIYYSQIVNDFQKGDIAEGYSVSREKKESFPLTVTSAQKNPTAFYLCASRGLGEGNNQPQHFGDGTRLSIL.

This chain connects TRBV5-8 to TRBJ1-5; tentatively, D is TRBD1 (5 bases). Germline assignment: CDR1 SGHTS and CDR2 YDEGEE. CDR3 length: 12 residues. V shed 3 bases and J shed 7 bases, with 8 bases lying between them. The CDR3 sequence: CASSWGVQPQHF. The CDR3 DNA reads as TGTGCCAGCAGCTGGGGCGTCCAGCCCCAGCATTTT.

The V gene is TRBV11-1, the J gene TRBJ1-2; D is undetermined. The CDR3 has 13 amino acids. V lost 2 bases, J lost 4 bases, and 8 bases lay in between. Germline assignment: CDR1 SGHAT and CDR2 FQDESV (reference sequence). CDR3 loop: CASSLIPTYGYTF. The CDR3 DNA follows: TGTGCCAGCAGCTTAATTCCTACCTATGGCTACACCTTC. Full variable domain (outside the CDR3, taken from reference TRBV11-1 and TRBJ1-2): EAEVAQSPRYKITEKSQAVAFWCDPISGHATLYWYRQILGQGPELLVQFQDESVVDDSQLPKDRFSAERLKGVDSTLKIQPAELGDSAMYLCASSLIPTYGYTFGSGTRLTVV.

This clone was detected only once. The CDR3 nucleotides read TGTGCCAGCAGTTTATTAAGCGGGGGGGCCCCTGAGCAGTTCTTC. Encoded protein: CASSLLSGGAPEQFF. This chain connects TRBV28 to TRBJ2-1; 10 bases align to TRBD2. The CDR3 totals 15 residues. The germline V gene has CDR1 MDHEN and CDR2 SYDVKM. V dropped 1 base and J dropped 9; count of bases not matched to a gene: 6.

This clone was seen once. CDR3 region: CASSLSGRYSGNTIYF. CDR3 sequence (DNA): TGTGCCAGCAGCTTATCAGGGCGATACTCTGGAAACACCATATATTTT. The J gene is TRBJ1-3, the V gene TRBV7-6; D possibly corresponds to TRBD1 (5 bases). Germline assignment: CDR1 SGHVS and CDR2 FNYEAQ. The CDR3 has 16 amino acids. The V end was cut by 2 bases, the J end by 0 bases, with 11 bases between.

This clone came up once. The chain is built from TRBV5-5 and TRBJ2-5; TRBD1 matches 7 bases. Germline CDR1 reads SGHKS; CDR2 reads YYEKEE (reference sequence). There are 13 residues in the CDR3. V trimming: 9 bases; J trimming: 5 bases; junction bases outside the gene matches: 10. DNA for the CDR3: TGTGCCACCCAAAAGACAGGGTCGGAGACCCAGTACTTC. Protein product: CATQKTGSETQYF.

The gene calls are TRBV28 and TRBJ1-2; D is uncertain. Looked up from germline, CDR1 is MDHEN and CDR2 is SYDVKM. The length of the CDR3 is 12 residues. Trimming stripped 5 bases from V and 4 bases from J, with 8 bases between. CDR3 protein: CASSPDTYGYTF. The CDR3 DNA sequence: TGTGCCAGCAGTCCAGACACCTATGGCTACACCTTC.

This clone came up once. The chain combines TRBV9 with TRBJ2-1; TRBD2 aligns across 13 bases. Germline CDR1 reads SGDLS; CDR2 reads YYNGEE. J gave up 7 bases and V 0 bases, and 1 base lay outside the gene matches. The CDR3 extends over 15 amino acids. This CDR3 reads CASSVGGLAGNEQFF. CDR3 nucleotides: TGTGCCAGCAGCGTAGGGGGACTAGCGGGAAATGAGCAGTTCTTC. The full variable domain, rest sourced from reference TRBV9 and TRBJ2-1, is DSGVTQTPKHLITATGQRVTLRCSPRSGDLSVYWYQQSLDQGLQFLIQYYNGEERAKGNILERFSAQQFPDLHSELNLSSLELGDSALYFCASSVGGLAGNEQFFGPGTRLTVL.

In its sample, this clone was seen a few times. J is TRBJ2-1 and V is TRBV10-2; 11 bases line up with TRBD2. Germline V CDR1 and CDR2: WSHSY, SAAADI. After removal of 3 bases from V and 4 bases from J, the junction contained 5 bases not matched to a gene. The CDR3 runs to 16 residues. Here the CDR3 DNA reads TGCGCCAGCAGTGAATCCGGGACTAGCGGATACAATGAGCAGTTCTTC. Amino acid sequence: CASSESGTSGYNEQFF.

V gene TRBV7-9 combines with J gene TRBJ2-3; TRBD2 is a possible D gene (7 bases). The germline CDR1 and CDR2 sequences are SEHNR and FQNEAQ (reference sequence). The CDR3 is 16 residues long. Trimming removed 0 bases from V and 2 bases from J, with 12 bases in between. The CDR3 coding sequence is TGTGCCAGCAGCTTAGCATCCGGGGGGCACACAGATACGCAGTATTTT. Translated: CASSLASGGHTDTQYF.

A few counts support this clone. The V gene is TRBV6-5, the J gene TRBJ2-7, with TRBD2 matching over 8 bases. Trimming cost V 5 bases and J 5 bases; bases outside gene matches: 11. Per the germline V gene, CDR1 is MNHEY and CDR2 is SVGAGI. This CDR3 region has 15 residues. The CDR3 sequence is CASSTRAGASNEQYF. The DNA of the CDR3 is TGTGCCAGCAGTACAAGAGCGGGAGCGTCCAACGAGCAGTACTTC.

V and J are TRBV18 and TRBJ1-1; D gene unclear. V dropped 3 bases and J dropped 8 bases, with 13 bases sitting between them. The germline V gene encodes CDR1 KGHSH and CDR2 LQKENI. The CDR3 loop spans 13 amino acids. The CDR3 DNA reads TGTGCCAGCTCACCCCCTCCACGGAGGGAAGCTTTCTTT. It codes for CASSPPPRREAFF. The full variable domain, its missing parts supplied by reference TRBV18 and TRBJ1-1, is NAGVMQNPRHLVRRRGQEARLRCSPMKGHSHVYWYRQLPEEGLKFMVYLQKENIIDESGMPKERFSAEFPKEGPSILRIQQVVRGDSAAYFCASSPPPRREAFFGQGTRLTVV.

This clone appeared a few times. The chain links TRBV2 to TRBJ1-2, with 10 bases fitting TRBD1. V lost 4 bases, J lost 7 bases, and 6 bases stayed unmatched. This CDR3 has 14 amino acids. Germline CDR1 reads SNHLY; CDR2 reads FYNNEI. DNA for the CDR3: TGTGCCAGCAGTGTAAAGGGACAGGGGATTGGCTACACCTTC. Its protein product is CASSVKGQGIGYTF.

The CDR3 reads CSATGITEAFF. The DNA of the CDR3 is TGCAGTGCTACAGGCATCACTGAAGCTTTCTTT. The chain uses TRBV20-1 and TRBJ1-1; D uncertain. In germline, CDR1 is DFQATT, CDR2 SNEGSKA (reference sequence). The CDR3 is made up of 11 amino acids. V was shortened by 4 bases and J by 4 bases, with 7 bases between the two germline ends.

The rearrangement uses TRBV5-1 and TRBJ2-5; no definite D call. V was cut by 0 bases and J by 6 bases, with 15 bases left in between. There are 15 residues in the CDR3. Germline V gene lookup returns CDR1 SGHRS and CDR2 YFSETQ. The CDR3 is CASSLGLFERQTQYF. For the CDR3, the DNA is TGCGCCAGCAGCTTGGGGTTATTTGAGAGGCAGACCCAGTACTTC.

The table lists this clone with a few counts. The V and J genes are TRBV2 and TRBJ1-2; D might be TRBD1 (6 bases). The germline gives CDR1 SNHLY, CDR2 FYNNEI. The CDR3 runs 15 residues. Trimming left V 0 bases short and J 8 bases short, with 16 bases between. CDR3: CASSEARGTLLGYTF. DNA for the CDR3: TGTGCCAGCAGTGAAGCGAGAGGGACACTCTTAGGCTACACCTTC. Using reference TRBV2 and TRBJ1-2 for the parts outside the CDR3, the full variable domain is EPEVTQTPSHQVTQMGQEVILRCVPISNHLYFYWYRQILGQKVEFLVSFYNNEISEKSEIFDDQFSVERPDGSNFTLKIRSTKLEDSAMYFCASSEARGTLLGYTFGSGTRLTVV.

V gene TRBV5-1 combines with J gene TRBJ2-7; a weak D match, TRBD2 (6 bases). The CDR3 is 14 amino acids. V lost 2 bases to trimming and J lost 3 bases, with 12 bases between them. Germline V lookup: CDR1 SGHRS, CDR2 YFSETQ. The CDR3 DNA follows: TGCGCCAGCAGCTTTGCGGGGACGCGCTACGAGCAGTACTTC. Amino acids: CASSFAGTRYEQYF. Together with reference TRBV5-1 and TRBJ2-7, the CDR3 gives the full variable domain: KAGVTQTPRYLIKTRGQQVTLSCSPISGHRSVSWYQQTPGQGLQFLFEYFSETQRNKGNFPGRFSGRQFSNSRSEMNVSTLELGDSALYLCASSFAGTRYEQYFGPGTRLTVT.

Here the CDR3 reads CASSPGITWMSYEQYF. Here the CDR3 DNA reads TGTGCCAGCTCGCCGGGGATCACCTGGATGTCCTACGAGCAGTACTTC. The V gene is TRBV18, the J gene TRBJ2-7; D is perhaps TRBD2 (5 bases). The ends were cut back, 6 bases at V and 1 base at J, with 19 bases in the middle. CDR1 and CDR2 (germline): KGHSH, LQKENI. CDR3 length: 16 residues.

The V and J genes are TRBV7-8 and TRBJ2-1; 8 positions agree with TRBD2. Germline values: CDR1 SGHVS, CDR2 FQNEAQ. The CDR3 length is 14 residues. V trimming: 1 base; J trimming: 9 bases; junction bases outside the gene matches: 5. The CDR3 loop is CASSLGGLAGEQFF. The CDR3 DNA reads as TGTGCCAGCAGCTTAGGAGGACTAGCCGGTGAGCAGTTCTTC. The full variable domain, rest sourced from reference TRBV7-8 and TRBJ2-1, is GAGVSQSPRYKVAKRGQDVALRCDPISGHVSLFWYQQALGQGPEFLTYFQNEAQLDKSGLPSDRFFAERPEGSVSTLKIQRTQQEDSAVYLCASSLGGLAGEQFFGPGTRLTVL.